These T cell receptor beta chains were read from a single sample in a study of T cell responses to AZD1222 COVID-19 vaccine. Clones were read by immunoSEQ multiplex PCR, and TCRdb kept only the in-frame ones, dropping some. Of about 98,000 clones listed, about 91% are singletons. Sequencing used peripheral blood, obtained on day 0 of MenACWY control vaccination. All receptors come from an adult in good health. Each CDR3 is given without its conserved first and last residue. The D gene is left open where the match is weak.

j_call v_call d_call cdr3_length cdr3_aa
TRBJ1-6 TRBV10-1 . 10 ASSDPWQRLH
TRBJ1-3 TRBV30 . 12 AWGPQDSGNTIY
TRBJ1-2 TRBV15 TRBD1 12 ATSEDRGGYGYT
TRBJ2-1 TRBV4-2 . 17 ASSQVGWSPESSYNEQF
TRBJ2-1 TRBV9 TRBD2 14 ASSVIAGGQVGEQF
TRBJ1-2 TRBV7-2 . 11 ASSLGQGNGYT
TRBJ1-6 TRBV12-3/TRBV12-4 . 11 ASSFRYNSPLH
TRBJ2-2 TRBV14 . 12 ASSQDARAGELF
TRBJ1-2 TRBV12-3/TRBV12-4 . 11 ASSSGSRLGYT
TRBJ2-7 TRBV6-5 . 12 ASSWSPGQYEQY
TRBJ1-1 TRBV30 . 10 AWSIGNTEAF
TRBJ1-2 TRBV19 . 15 ASSATFDRFLNYGYT
TRBJ2-3 TRBV5-1 . 12 ASSLAGDPDTQY
TRBJ2-4 TRBV15 . 14 ATSHRGGEAKNIQY
TRBJ1-2 TRBV4-3 . 13 ASSQDRRTNYGYT
TRBJ1-2 TRBV7-2 . 12 ASSLSGRAYGYT
TRBJ2-2 TRBV4-3 TRBD2 13 ASSRQRGGTGELF
TRBJ2-5 TRBV24-1 . 14 ATSDLQFGGRETQY
TRBJ2-3 TRBV11-2 . 13 ASSLDRVGTDTQY
TRBJ1-2 TRBV5-1 TRBD1 13 ASSVGTGGGYGYT
TRBJ1-6 TRBV24-1 . 15 ATSDCNRALRESPLH
TRBJ2-7 TRBV5-1 . 11 ASSLEGVREQY
TRBJ2-5 TRBV5-4 . 12 ASSLDGNQETQY
TRBJ1-2 TRBV5-6 TRBD1 13 ASSSDRASGYGYT
TRBJ1-3 TRBV6-8 TRBD1 13 ASSYSRGLGNTIY
TRBJ1-2 TRBV7-9 TRBD1 14 ASRPTGQDFSYGYT
TRBJ1-1 TRBV3-1/TRBV3-2 . 13 ASSQTGQMNTEAF
TRBJ1-1 TRBV28 TRBD1 14 ASSFMITGGRTEAF
TRBJ2-1 TRBV7-2 TRBD2 14 ASSQRSGGAWNEQF
TRBJ1-1 TRBV7-9 . 13 ASSPRQTEDTEAF
TRBJ2-1 TRBV9 . 12 ASSVAGARGEQF
TRBJ2-2 TRBV30 TRBD1 11 AWTGGRTGELF
TRBJ1-4 TRBV19 . 11 ASSTTRQGSLF
TRBJ2-7 TRBV4-3 . 13 ASSQAGVRGYEQY
TRBJ1-3 TRBV5-4 . 16 ASSFEPQGLLSGNTIY
TRBJ2-3 TRBV3-1/TRBV3-2 TRBD2 10 ASSRSGATQY
TRBJ1-1 TRBV4-2 . 10 ASSRSREEAF
TRBJ1-2 TRBV7-2 TRBD1 12 ASSPGQGGYGYT
TRBJ2-7 TRBV6-6 . 13 ASSSLVVAIYEQY
TRBJ2-3 TRBV7-2 . 13 ASSLTGGTADTQY
TRBJ1-4 TRBV5-4 . 13 ASSFQGRTNEKLF
TRBJ1-1 TRBV5-1 . 15 ASSLADGYYQNTEAF
TRBJ2-2 TRBV4-2 TRBD2 15 ASSQRGGAVDTGELF
TRBJ1-1 TRBV6-6 . 13 ASRPGWGLNTEAF
TRBJ1-6 TRBV28 . 13 ASSSPQFYNSPLH
TRBJ1-1 TRBV11-2 TRBD1 12 ASSKGTGKTEAF
TRBJ1-1 TRBV5-6 . 14 ASRKGPPFVNTEAF
TRBJ1-1 TRBV19 . 14 ASSLTRSGGLPEAF
TRBJ1-3 TRBV7-8 TRBD1 13 ASSNHGTEGNTIY
TRBJ2-4 TRBV5-6 . 12 ASSLPGDKNIQY
TRBJ1-1 TRBV3-1/TRBV3-2 . 14 ASSQGWYTANTEAF
TRBJ1-3 TRBV28 . 12 ASSLLGSGNTIY
TRBJ2-3 TRBV7-2 . 14 ASSFSGRGSTDTQY
TRBJ2-7 TRBV3-1/TRBV3-2 TRBD2 14 ASSPRGLAGDYEQY
TRBJ2-3 TRBV4-1 . 12 ASSQDPYTDTQY
TRBJ1-2 TRBV2 . 9 ASSVSYGYT
TRBJ2-7 TRBV2 TRBD1 11 ASTPGGPYEQY